Listed here is a single TCR beta chain. These data belong to a study of yellow fever vaccine responses in identical twins. Each CDR3 protein gets one entry after TCRdb re-called the RT-PCR reads with MiXCR. The sample has more than 30,000 distinct CDR3 sequences, about 63% seen once. V shed 6 bases, J shed 3 bases, and the junction held 7 bases outside the gene matches. This CDR3 is 15 amino acids long. The input for sequencing was T cells from blood (PBMCs), unsorted or a sorted subset (not recorded which), taken before or after yellow fever vaccination (not recorded which). The chain has TRBV12-3 or TRBV12-4 and TRBJ2-1, with 8 bases identical to TRBD2. The TCR comes from a woman younger than 30 who received the yellow fever vaccine. CDR3 coding DNA: TGTGCCAGCAGCCAGGGGACTAGAATCTACAATGAGCAGTTCTTC. Translation: CASSQGTRIYNEQFF.